This T cell receptor beta chain was captured in a study of blood T cell repertoires in COVID-19. Turning to the study itself: Sample material is recorded as cDNA or gDNA derived from T cells, B-cell-depleted T cells, or PBMCs.

Produced via immunoSEQ multiplex PCR; TCRdb's table is partial and in-frame only. The sample has about 310,000 clones; roughly 91% are singletons. The CDR3 runs 14 residues. Germline values: CDR1 LGHNA, CDR2 YNFKEQ. V trimming: 4 bases; J trimming: 6 bases; junction bases outside the gene matches: 7. Sequenced material: PBMCs or T cells enriched from blood (not recorded which). The TCR originated in a woman in her twenties or thirties who had recovered from COVID-19. This chain links TRBV4-2 with TRBJ1-2; 8 bases agree with TRBD1. The CDR3 DNA reads TGTGCCAGCAGCCGAGTAGAGACAGGGGATGGCTACACCTTC. Encoded protein: CASSRVETGDGYTF.